This section outlines one T cell receptor beta chain sequence together with its context. As handled by the study authors: By means of reference gene primer amplification, nucleated cell counts were estimated. Some clones are missing from TCRdb's copy, which holds only in-frame ones; the method was immunoSEQ multiplex PCR. The V and J calls and clone size are taken from that table; D and trimming were inferred from the DNA. The table records roughly 50,000 clones, around nine tenths of them present only once. The CDR3 has 14 amino acids. After removal of 5 bases from V and 2 bases from J, the junction contained 6 bases not matched to a gene. CDR1 and CDR2 (germline): SGHNT, YENEEA. The sample is drawn from a study of blood T cell repertoires in COVID-19. About the research overall: Acute and convalescent COVID-19 samples came from the United States, Italy and Spain. T cells, B-cell-depleted T cells, or PBMCs provided the cDNA or gDNA that served as material.

The chain couples TRBV11-3 to TRBJ2-7; TRBD1 matches at 7 bases. The receptor was derived from a woman aged 40-49 years with active COVID-19. Specimen: peripheral blood. CDR3 sequence: CASSRGGQTYEQYF. The CDR3 DNA reads as TGTGCCAGCAGCCGAGGGGGACAGACCTACGAGCAGTACTTC.